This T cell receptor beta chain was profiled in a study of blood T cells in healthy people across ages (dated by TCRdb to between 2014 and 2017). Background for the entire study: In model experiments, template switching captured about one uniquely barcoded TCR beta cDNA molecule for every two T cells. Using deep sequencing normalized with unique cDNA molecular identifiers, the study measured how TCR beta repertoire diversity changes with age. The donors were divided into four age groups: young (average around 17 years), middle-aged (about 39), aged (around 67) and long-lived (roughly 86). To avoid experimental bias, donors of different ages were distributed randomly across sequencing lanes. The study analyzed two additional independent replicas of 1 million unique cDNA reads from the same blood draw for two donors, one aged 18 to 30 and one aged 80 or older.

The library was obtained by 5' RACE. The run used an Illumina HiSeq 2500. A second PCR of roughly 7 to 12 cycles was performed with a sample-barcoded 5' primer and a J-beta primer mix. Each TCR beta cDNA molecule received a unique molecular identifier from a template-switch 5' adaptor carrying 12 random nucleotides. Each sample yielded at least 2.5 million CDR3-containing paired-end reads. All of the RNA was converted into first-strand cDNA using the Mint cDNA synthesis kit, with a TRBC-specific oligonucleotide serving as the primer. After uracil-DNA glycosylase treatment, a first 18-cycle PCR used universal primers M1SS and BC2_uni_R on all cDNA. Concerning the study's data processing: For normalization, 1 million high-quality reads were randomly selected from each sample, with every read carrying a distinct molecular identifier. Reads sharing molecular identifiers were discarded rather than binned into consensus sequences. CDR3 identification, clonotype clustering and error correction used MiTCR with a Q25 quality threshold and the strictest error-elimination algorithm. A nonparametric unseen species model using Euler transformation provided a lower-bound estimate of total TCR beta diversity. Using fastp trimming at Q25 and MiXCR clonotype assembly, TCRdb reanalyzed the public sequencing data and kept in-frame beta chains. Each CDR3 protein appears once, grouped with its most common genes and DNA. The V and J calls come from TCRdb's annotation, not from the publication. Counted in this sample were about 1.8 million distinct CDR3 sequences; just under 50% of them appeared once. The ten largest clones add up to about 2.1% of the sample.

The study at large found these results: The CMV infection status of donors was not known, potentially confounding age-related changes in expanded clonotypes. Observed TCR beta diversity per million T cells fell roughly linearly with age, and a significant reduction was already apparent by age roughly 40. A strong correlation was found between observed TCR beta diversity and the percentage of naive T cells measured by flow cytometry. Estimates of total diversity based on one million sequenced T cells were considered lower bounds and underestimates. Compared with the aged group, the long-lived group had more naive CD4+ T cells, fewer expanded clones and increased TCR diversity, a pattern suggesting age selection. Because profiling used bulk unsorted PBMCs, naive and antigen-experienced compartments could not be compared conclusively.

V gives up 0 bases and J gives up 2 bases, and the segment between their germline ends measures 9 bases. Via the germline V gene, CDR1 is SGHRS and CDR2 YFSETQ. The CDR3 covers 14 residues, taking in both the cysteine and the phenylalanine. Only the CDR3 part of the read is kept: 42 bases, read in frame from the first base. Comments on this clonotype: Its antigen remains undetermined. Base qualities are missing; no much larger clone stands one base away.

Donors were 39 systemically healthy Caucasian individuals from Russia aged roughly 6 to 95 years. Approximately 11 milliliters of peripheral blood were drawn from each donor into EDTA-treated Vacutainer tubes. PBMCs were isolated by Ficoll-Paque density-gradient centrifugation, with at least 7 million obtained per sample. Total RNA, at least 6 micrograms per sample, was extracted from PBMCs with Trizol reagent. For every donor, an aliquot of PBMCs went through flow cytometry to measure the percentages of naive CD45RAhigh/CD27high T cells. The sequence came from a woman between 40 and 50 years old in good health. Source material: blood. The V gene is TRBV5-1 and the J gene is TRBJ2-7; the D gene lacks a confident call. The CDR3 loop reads CASSLGAATYEQYF. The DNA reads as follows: TGCGCCAGCAGCTTGGGTGCAGCGACCTACGAGCAGTACTTC.